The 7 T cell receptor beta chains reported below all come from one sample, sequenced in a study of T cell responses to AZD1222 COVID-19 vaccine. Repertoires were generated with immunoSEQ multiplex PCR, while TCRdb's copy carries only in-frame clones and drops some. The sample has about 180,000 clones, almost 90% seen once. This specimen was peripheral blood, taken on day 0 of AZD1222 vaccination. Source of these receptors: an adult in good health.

CDR3: CASSTGTSNTGELFF. Here the CDR3 DNA reads TGTGCCAGCAGTACCGGGACTTCGAACACCGGGGAGCTGTTTTTT. The chain recombines TRBV28 with TRBJ2-2; possibly TRBD2 for D (6 bases). The V gene's germline CDR1 is MDHEN and CDR2 SYDVKM. The CDR3 covers 15 residues. Trimming left V 5 bases short and J 0 bases short, with 10 bases between. Full variable domain (missing parts from reference TRBV28 and TRBJ2-2): DVKVTQSSRYLVKRTGEKVFLECVQDMDHENMFWYRQDPGLGLRLIYFSYDVKMKEKGDIPEGYSVSREKKERFSLILESASTNQTSMYLCASSTGTSNTGELFFGEGSRLTVL.

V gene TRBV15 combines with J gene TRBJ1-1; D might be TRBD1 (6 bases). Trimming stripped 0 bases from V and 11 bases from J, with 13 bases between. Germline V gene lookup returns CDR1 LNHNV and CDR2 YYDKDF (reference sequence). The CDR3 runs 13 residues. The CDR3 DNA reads TGTGCCACCAGCAGAGAAGCGTCAGGGGAGGCTTTCTTT. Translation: CATSREASGEAFF.

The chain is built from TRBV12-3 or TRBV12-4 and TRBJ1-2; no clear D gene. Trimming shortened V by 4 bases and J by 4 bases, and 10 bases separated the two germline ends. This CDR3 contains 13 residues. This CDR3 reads CASSSQASYGYTF. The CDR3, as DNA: TGTGCCAGCAGTTCCCAGGCCAGCTATGGCTACACCTTC.

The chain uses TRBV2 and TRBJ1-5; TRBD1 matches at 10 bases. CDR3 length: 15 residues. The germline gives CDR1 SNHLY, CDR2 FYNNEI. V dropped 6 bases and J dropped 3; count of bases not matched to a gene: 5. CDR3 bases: TGTGCCAGCAGAGAGGACAGGGGGGCCAATCAGCCCCAGCATTTT. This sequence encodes CASREDRGANQPQHF.

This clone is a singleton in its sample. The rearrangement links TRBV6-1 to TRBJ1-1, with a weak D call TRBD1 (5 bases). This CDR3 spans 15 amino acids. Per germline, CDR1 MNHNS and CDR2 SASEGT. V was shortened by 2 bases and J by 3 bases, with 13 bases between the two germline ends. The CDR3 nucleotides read TGTGCCAGCAGTGAATTTGGGGGTAGGGACACTGAAGCTTTCTTT. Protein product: CASSEFGGRDTEAFF.

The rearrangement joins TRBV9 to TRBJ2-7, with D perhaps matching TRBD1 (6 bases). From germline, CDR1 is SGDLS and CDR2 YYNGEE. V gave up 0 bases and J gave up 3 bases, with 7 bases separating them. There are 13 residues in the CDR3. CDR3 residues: CASSVAQGYEQYF. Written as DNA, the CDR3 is TGTGCCAGCAGCGTAGCACAGGGCTACGAGCAGTACTTC. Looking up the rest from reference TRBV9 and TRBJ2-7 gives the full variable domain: DSGVTQTPKHLITATGQRVTLRCSPRSGDLSVYWYQQSLDQGLQFLIQYYNGEERAKGNILERFSAQQFPDLHSELNLSSLELGDSALYFCASSVAQGYEQYFGPGTRLTVT.

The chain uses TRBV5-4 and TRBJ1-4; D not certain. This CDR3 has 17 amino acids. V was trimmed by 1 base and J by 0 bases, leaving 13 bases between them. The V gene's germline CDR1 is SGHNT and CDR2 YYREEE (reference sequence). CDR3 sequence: CASSLRGMGTTNEKLFF. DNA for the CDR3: TGTGCCAGCAGCTTGAGAGGGATGGGAACAACTAATGAAAAACTGTTTTTT. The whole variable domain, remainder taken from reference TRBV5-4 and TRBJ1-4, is ETGVTQSPTHLIKTRGQQVTLRCSSQSGHNTVSWYQQALGQGPQFIFQYYREEENGRGNFPPRFSGLQFPNYSSELNVNALELDDSALYLCASSLRGMGTTNEKLFFGSGTQLSVL.